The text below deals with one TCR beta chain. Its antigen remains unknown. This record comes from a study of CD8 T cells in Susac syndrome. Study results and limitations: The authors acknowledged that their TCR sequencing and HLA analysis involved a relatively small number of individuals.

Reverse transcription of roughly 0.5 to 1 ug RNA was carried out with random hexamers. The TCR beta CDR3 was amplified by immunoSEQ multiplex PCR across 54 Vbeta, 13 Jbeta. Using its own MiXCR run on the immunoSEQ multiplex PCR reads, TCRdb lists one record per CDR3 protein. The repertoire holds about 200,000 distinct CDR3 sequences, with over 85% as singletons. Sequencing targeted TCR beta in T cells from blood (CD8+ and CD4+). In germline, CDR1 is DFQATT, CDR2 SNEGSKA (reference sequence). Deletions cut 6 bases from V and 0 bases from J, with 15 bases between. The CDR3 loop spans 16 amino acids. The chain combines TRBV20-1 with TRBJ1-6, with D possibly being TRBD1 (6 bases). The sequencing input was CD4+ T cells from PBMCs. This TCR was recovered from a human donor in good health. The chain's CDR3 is CSALETGPSYNSPLHF. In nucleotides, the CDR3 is TGCAGTGCGCTCGAGACAGGACCCTCCTATAATTCACCCCTCCACTTT.